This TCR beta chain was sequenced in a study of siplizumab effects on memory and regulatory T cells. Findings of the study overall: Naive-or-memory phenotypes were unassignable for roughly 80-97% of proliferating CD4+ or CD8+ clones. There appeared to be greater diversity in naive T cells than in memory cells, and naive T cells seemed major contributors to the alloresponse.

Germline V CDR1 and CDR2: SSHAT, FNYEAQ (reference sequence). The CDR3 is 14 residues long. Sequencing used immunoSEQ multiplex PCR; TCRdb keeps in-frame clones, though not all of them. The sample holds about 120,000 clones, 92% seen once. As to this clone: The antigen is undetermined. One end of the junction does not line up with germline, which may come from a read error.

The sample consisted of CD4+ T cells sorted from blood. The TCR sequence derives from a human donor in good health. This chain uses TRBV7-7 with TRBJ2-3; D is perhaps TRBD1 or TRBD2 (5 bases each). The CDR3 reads CASSPGPGTDTQYF. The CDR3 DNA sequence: TGTGCTAGCAGCCCGGGGCCCGGCACAGATACGCAGTATTTT.